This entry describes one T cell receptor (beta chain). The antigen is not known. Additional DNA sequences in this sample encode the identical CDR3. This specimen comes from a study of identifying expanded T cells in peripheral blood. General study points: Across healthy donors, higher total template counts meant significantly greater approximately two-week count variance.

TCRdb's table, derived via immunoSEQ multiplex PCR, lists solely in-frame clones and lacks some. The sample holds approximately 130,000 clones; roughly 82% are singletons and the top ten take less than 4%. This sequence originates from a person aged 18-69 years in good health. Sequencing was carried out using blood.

The CDR3 region is CASSIGDFQETQYF. CDR3 coding DNA: TGTGCCAGTAGTATAGGTGACTTCCAAGAGACCCAGTACTTC. The chain couples TRBV19 to TRBJ2-5; D unresolved. The V end was cut by 1 base, the J end by 1 base, with 7 bases between. Germline CDR1 reads LNHDA; CDR2 reads SQIVND (reference sequence). This CDR3 region has 14 residues.